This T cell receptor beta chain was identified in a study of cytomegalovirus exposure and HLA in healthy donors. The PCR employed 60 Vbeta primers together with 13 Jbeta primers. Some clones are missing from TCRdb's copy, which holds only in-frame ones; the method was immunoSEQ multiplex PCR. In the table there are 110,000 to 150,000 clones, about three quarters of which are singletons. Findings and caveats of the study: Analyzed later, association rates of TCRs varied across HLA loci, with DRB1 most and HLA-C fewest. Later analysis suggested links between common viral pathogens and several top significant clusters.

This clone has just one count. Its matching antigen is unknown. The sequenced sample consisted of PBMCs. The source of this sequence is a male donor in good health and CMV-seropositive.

The CDR3 spells CASSLEGAPPDGYTF. Here the CDR3 DNA reads TGTGCCAGCAGTTTAGAGGGGGCCCCACCTGATGGCTACACCTTC. This chain joins TRBV27 and TRBJ1-2; the match to TRBD1 covers 7 bases. This CDR3 has 15 residues. The V gene end was trimmed by 2 bases and the J gene end by 6 bases; junction bases not matched to a gene: 9. Germline V gives CDR1 MNHEY, CDR2 SMNVEV (reference sequence).